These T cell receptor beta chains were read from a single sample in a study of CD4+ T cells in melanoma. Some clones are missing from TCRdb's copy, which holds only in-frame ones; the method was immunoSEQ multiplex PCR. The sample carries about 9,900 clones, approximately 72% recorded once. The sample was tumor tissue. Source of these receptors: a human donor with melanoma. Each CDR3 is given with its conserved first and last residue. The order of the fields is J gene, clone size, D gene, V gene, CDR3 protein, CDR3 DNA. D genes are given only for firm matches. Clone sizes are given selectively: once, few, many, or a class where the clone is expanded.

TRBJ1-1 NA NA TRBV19 CASSVLTGTEAFF TGTGCCAGTAGTGTGCTGACTGGGACTGAAGCTTTCTTT
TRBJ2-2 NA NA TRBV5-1 CASSLDGNTGELFF TGCGCCAGCAGCTTGGACGGGAACACCGGGGAGCTGTTTTTT
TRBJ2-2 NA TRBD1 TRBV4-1 CASSLGQGYTGELFF TGCGCCAGCAGCCTAGGACAGGGTTACACCGGGGAGCTGTTTTTT
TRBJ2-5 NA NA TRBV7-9 CASSLVVGTQYF TGTGCCAGCAGCTTAGTCGTTGGGACCCAGTACTTC
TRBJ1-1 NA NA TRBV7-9 CASRARGNTEAFF TGTGCCAGCAGGGCTAGGGGGAACACTGAAGCTTTCTTT
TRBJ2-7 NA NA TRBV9 CASSQDPVGGASYEQYF TGTGCCAGCAGCCAGGACCCCGTGGGGGGGGCGTCTTACGAGCAGTACTTC
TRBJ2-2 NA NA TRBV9 CASSGSHSPRWAGELFF TGTGCCAGCAGCGGAAGCCATAGCCCCCGGTGGGCCGGGGAGCTGTTTTTT
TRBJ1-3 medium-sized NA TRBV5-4 CASSLAGGWSGNTIYF TGTGCCAGCAGCTTGGCCGGGGGCTGGTCCGGAAACACCATATATTTT
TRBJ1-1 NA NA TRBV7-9 CASSNEVGTEAFF TGTGCCAGCAGTAACGAGGTTGGAACTGAAGCTTTCTTT
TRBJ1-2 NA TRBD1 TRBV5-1 CASSSGTEGYTF TGCGCCAGCAGCTCTGGGACAGAGGGGTACACCTTC
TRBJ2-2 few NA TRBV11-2 CASSPRGFETGELFF TGTGCCAGCAGCCCCCGGGGTTTCGAGACCGGGGAGCTGTTTTTT
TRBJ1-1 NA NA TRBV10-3 CAISEYGGQVGTEAFF TGTGCCATCAGTGAGTATGGGGGGCAGGTCGGCACTGAAGCTTTCTTT
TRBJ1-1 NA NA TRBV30 CASRAGHSNTEAFF TGTGCCAGCAGGGCGGGACACTCAAACACTGAAGCTTTCTTT
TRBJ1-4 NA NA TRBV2 CASRLTELLFF TGTGCCAGCAGACTAACAGAGTTGCTGTTTTTT
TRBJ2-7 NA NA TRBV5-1 CASSPAFGQVYEQYF TGCGCCAGCAGCCCGGCGTTTGGGCAGGTCTACGAGCAGTACTTC
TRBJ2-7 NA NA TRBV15 CATSRETSGGYEQYF TGTGCCACCAGCAGAGAGACGTCTGGGGGGTACGAGCAGTACTTC
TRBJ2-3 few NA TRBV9 CASNRAVGGTDTQYF TGTGCCAGCAATCGGGCGGTCGGGGGTACAGATACGCAGTATTTT
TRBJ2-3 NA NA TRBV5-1 CASSPDDPRTDTQYF TGCGCCAGCAGCCCAGATGACCCGAGAACAGATACGCAGTATTTT
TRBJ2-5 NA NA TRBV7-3 CASSLSPDQETQYF TGTGCCAGCAGCTTAAGTCCTGATCAAGAGACCCAGTACTTC
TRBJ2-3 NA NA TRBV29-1 CSALRDRTDTQYF TGCAGCGCGCTCAGGGATCGAACAGATACGCAGTATTTT
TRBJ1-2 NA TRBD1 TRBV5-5 CASSISRDRGYGYTF TGTGCCAGCAGCATAAGCCGGGACAGGGGCTATGGCTACACCTTC
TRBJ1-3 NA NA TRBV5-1 CASSSDGNSGNTIYF TGCGCCAGCAGCTCGGACGGGAACTCTGGAAACACCATATATTTT
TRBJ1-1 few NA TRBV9 CASSPPRGGTEAFF TGTGCCAGCAGCCCCCCCCGAGGGGGCACTGAAGCTTTCTTT
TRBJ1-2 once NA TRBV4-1 CASSQDGGYTF TGCGCCAGCAGCCAAGATGGTGGCTACACCTTC
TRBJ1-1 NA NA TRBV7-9 CASSHGTMNTEAFF TGTGCCAGCAGCCACGGGACTATGAACACTGAAGCTTTCTTT
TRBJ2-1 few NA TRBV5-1 CASRSAGRNNEQFF TGCGCCAGCAGGTCGGCGGGGCGTAACAATGAGCAGTTCTTC
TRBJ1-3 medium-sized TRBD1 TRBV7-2 CASSPRAQGHPGSGNTIYF TGTGCCAGCAGCCCCAGGGCACAGGGGCATCCCGGCTCTGGAAACACCATATATTTT
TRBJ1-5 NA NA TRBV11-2 CASSLNGDSNQPQHF TGTGCCAGCAGCTTAAACGGTGATAGCAATCAGCCCCAGCATTTT
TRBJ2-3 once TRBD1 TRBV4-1 CASSQQPGQGTDTQYF TGCGCCAGCAGCCAACAACCGGGACAGGGCACAGATACGCAGTATTTT